This TCR beta chain was obtained from a study of radiation and T cells in renal cell carcinoma. Study-level information: Nephrectomy followed 15 Gy stereotactic body radiation by 4 weeks.

Stated time point: baseline pretreatment blood. Sample treatment: 15 Gy SBRT to primary tumor, nephrectomy 4 weeks later. Serial blood draws occurred at baseline and 2 and 4 weeks post-SBRT. The patient's renal cell carcinoma had clear cell pathology. Study-wide results and caveats: In blood, top tumor clones expanded by 2 weeks, shrinking by 4.

For this clone: Its specificity is unknown.

This CDR3 region has 16 residues. Germline V lookup: CDR1 SGHRS, CDR2 YFSETQ. Trimming pared 4 bases from V and 7 bases from J, leaving 18 bases between. The table came from immunoSEQ multiplex PCR; TCRdb's copy has only in-frame clones and leaves some out. The data show about 130,000 clones, around 80% seen once. V gene TRBV5-1 combines with J gene TRBJ1-6; the D gene is possibly TRBD1 (6 bases). This receptor was taken from a woman aged 55-69 years with renal cell carcinoma. The sequencing used blood, collected from a patient whose treatment included radiotherapy and nephrectomy. The DNA of the CDR3 is TGCGCCAGCAGCCCATTTACCTGGACAGCCAATTCACCCCTCCACTTT. The encoded protein is CASSPFTWTANSPLHF.